A single sample is the source of the 16 T cell receptor beta chains below, sequenced in a study of blood T cell repertoires in COVID-19. Assay used: immunoSEQ multiplex PCR; TCRdb lists only in-frame clones, some missing. The sample yields a few hundred thousand clones, about 90% seen once. Material for sequencing was PBMCs or T cells enriched from blood (not recorded which). The receptors here all came from a woman aged 25 to 45 who had recovered from COVID-19.

The gene calls are TRBV5-8 and TRBJ1-2; D uncertain. Deletions cut 0 bases from V and 8 bases from J, with 20 bases between. The CDR3 runs to 16 residues. Germline V gene sequence: CDR1 SGHTS, CDR2 YDEGEE. CDR3 bases: TGTGCCAGCAGCTTGGGTCCTTCTGGGCAGCGGGTCGGCTACACCTTC. Translation gives CASSLGPSGQRVGYTF.

The chain links TRBV4-2 to TRBJ2-7; perhaps TRBD1 as D (5 bases). V lost 3 bases and J 1 base, leaving 13 bases between the germline ends. Per the germline V gene, CDR1 is LGHNA and CDR2 is YNFKEQ. This CDR3 has 15 amino acids. The CDR3, as DNA: TGTGCCAGCAGCCAGAATAAAGACAGATCCTACGAGCAGTACTTC. Its protein product is CASSQNKDRSYEQYF.

This clone appeared a few times. The chain combines TRBV2 with TRBJ1-1, with 12 bases identical to TRBD1. The germline V gene has CDR1 SNHLY and CDR2 FYNNEI. V shed 6 bases, J shed 14 bases, and the junction held 13 bases outside the gene matches. This CDR3 comprises 14 residues. In DNA form, the CDR3 reads TGTGCCAGCAGGGAAACCCGGGACAGGGGGCGAGGGTTCTTT. It translates to CASRETRDRGRGFF.

V usage is TRBV5-1 and J usage is TRBJ2-1; 11 positions agree with TRBD2. Germline V CDR1 and CDR2: SGHRS, YFSETQ. J lost 3 bases, V lost 6 bases, and 8 bases had no gene match. The CDR3 runs to 16 residues. The CDR3 sequence: CASTDLAGGFYNEQFF. For the CDR3, the DNA is TGCGCCAGCACTGACCTAGCGGGAGGATTCTACAATGAGCAGTTCTTC.

The chain combines TRBV5-1 with TRBJ2-1; TRBD1 is a possible D gene (6 bases). Deletions cut 0 bases from V and 8 bases from J, with 12 bases between. Germline assignment: CDR1 SGHRS and CDR2 YFSETQ. This CDR3 has 14 residues. The CDR3 DNA reads as TGCGCCAGCAGCTTGGGAACAGGGTACTATGAGCAGTTCTTC. Protein: CASSLGTGYYEQFF.

This rearrangement joins TRBV30 to TRBJ1-1; the D gene is possibly TRBD1 (6 bases). Germline assignment: CDR1 GTSNPN and CDR2 SVGIG (reference sequence). V lost 2 bases, J lost 5 bases, and 12 bases lay in between. This CDR3 contains 13 residues. This CDR3 is CAWSYTGSTEAFF. The CDR3 nucleotides are TGTGCCTGGAGTTACACAGGGAGTACTGAAGCTTTCTTT.

The genes are TRBV10-1 and TRBJ1-2; D may be TRBD1 (5 bases). The V and J ends lost 0 bases and 4 bases respectively, with 9 bases between them. Germline CDR1 reads WNHNN; CDR2 reads SYGVQD (reference sequence). CDR3 length: 14 residues. The CDR3, as DNA: TGCGCCAGCAGTGAGTCGAATCAGGGCTATGGCTACACCTTC. Amino acids: CASSESNQGYGYTF.

V is TRBV5-1 and J is TRBJ2-6, with D possibly TRBD1 on 6 matching bases. This CDR3 has 14 residues. The germline V gene encodes CDR1 SGHRS and CDR2 YFSETQ. Trimming removed 3 bases from V and 2 bases from J, with 6 bases in between. The CDR3 protein is CASSSGAGANVLTF. CDR3 in DNA: TGCGCCAGCAGCTCAGGGGCTGGGGCCAACGTCCTGACTTTC.

In its sample, this clone was seen a few times. This chain uses TRBV3-1 (or the pseudogene TRBV3-2) with TRBJ1-2, with D uncertain. The V gene lost 4 bases and the J gene lost 8 bases, with 17 bases spanning the gap. Germline V lookup: CDR1 LGHDT, CDR2 YNNKEL (reference sequence). This CDR3 contains 14 residues. The CDR3 DNA sequence: TGTGCCAGCAGCCCCCGTCTAGGTACTGGGGGCTACACCTTC. Translating gives CASSPRLGTGGYTF.

Only one count was recorded for this clone. The chain links TRBV6-5 to TRBJ2-5; D possibly corresponds to TRBD2 (6 bases). This CDR3 is built from 15 residues. Trimming stripped 4 bases from V and 7 bases from J, with 19 bases between. CDR1 is MNHEY, CDR2 SVGAGI, per germline. CDR3 in amino acids: CASSFDTVRGWTQYF. The CDR3 DNA sequence: TGTGCCAGCAGTTTCGATACCGTTCGGGGGTGGACCCAGTACTTC.

V usage is TRBV7-2 and J usage is TRBJ2-5, with D unclear. The germline CDR1 and CDR2 sequences are SGHTA and FQGNSA. This CDR3 region has 13 residues. V was cut by 3 bases and J by 3 bases, with 8 bases left in between. The CDR3 DNA follows: TGTGCCAGCAGCTTCGTCGTAGAAGAGACCCAGTACTTC. Protein product: CASSFVVEETQYF.

This clone was observed once. The rearrangement links TRBV27 to TRBJ2-7, with 7 bases matching TRBD1. The germline V gene encodes CDR1 MNHEY and CDR2 SMNVEV (reference sequence). The CDR3 contains 15 residues. V was pared by 3 bases and J by 2 bases, with 7 bases of the junction left unmatched. The CDR3 is CASSLGTVHTYEQYF. In DNA, the CDR3 is TGTGCCAGCAGTTTGGGGACAGTTCATACCTACGAGCAGTACTTC.

This chain links TRBV7-9 with TRBJ2-7; D is possibly TRBD1 (6 bases). The CDR3 runs to 16 residues. Germline V gene data show CDR1 as SEHNR and CDR2 as FQNEAQ (reference sequence). The V end lost 4 bases, the J end lost 2 bases, and 18 bases lay between the germline ends. The CDR3: CASSWVTGKGTYEQYF. For the CDR3, the DNA is TGTGCCAGCAGCTGGGTGACAGGAAAAGGGACCTACGAGCAGTACTTC.

The J gene is TRBJ1-3, the V gene TRBV3-1 (or the pseudogene TRBV3-2); possibly TRBD1 for D (5 bases). V was clipped by 4 bases and J by 6 bases, with 13 bases between them. There are 14 residues in the CDR3. Germline V gene sequence: CDR1 LGHDT, CDR2 YNNKEL (reference sequence). The CDR3 spells CASSLGVLENTIYF. The CDR3 nucleotides are TGTGCCAGCAGCCTAGGGGTTCTAGAAAACACCATATATTTT.

The CDR3 sequence is CASRPGTGGFGNTIYF. CDR3 in DNA: TGTGCCAGCAGACCCGGGACAGGGGGATTCGGAAACACCATATATTTT. The chain couples TRBV27 to TRBJ1-3; TRBD1 aligns across 11 bases. The length of the CDR3 is 16 residues. The V gene end was trimmed by 6 bases and the J gene end by 4 bases; junction bases not matched to a gene: 8. Germline assignment: CDR1 MNHEY and CDR2 SMNVEV (reference sequence).

This clone has a single count. The chain recombines TRBV2 with TRBJ2-7, with 7 bases matching TRBD2. Germline V gives CDR1 SNHLY, CDR2 FYNNEI. The CDR3 has 16 residues. V trimming: 0 bases; J trimming: 1 base; junction bases outside the gene matches: 6. CDR3 in amino acids: CASSEAAGIGSYEQYF. The CDR3 DNA follows: TGTGCCAGCAGTGAAGCAGCGGGGATAGGGTCCTACGAGCAGTACTTC.